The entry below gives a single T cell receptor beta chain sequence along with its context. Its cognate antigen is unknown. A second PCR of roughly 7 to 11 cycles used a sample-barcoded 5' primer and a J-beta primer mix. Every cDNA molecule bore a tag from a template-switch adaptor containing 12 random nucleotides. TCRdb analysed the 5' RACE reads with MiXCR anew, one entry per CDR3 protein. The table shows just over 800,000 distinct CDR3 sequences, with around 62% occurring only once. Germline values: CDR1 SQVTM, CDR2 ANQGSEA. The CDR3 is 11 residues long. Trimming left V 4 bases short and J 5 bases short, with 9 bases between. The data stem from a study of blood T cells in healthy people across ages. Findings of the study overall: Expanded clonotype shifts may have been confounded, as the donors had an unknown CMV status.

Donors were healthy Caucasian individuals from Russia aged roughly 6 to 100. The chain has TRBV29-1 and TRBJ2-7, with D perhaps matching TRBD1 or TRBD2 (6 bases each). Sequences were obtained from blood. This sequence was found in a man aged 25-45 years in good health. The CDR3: CSVGRGDEQYF. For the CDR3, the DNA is TGCAGCGTTGGGAGGGGGGACGAGCAGTACTTC.